The clone carrying this T cell receptor (beta chain) was picked up a small number of times. The antigen remains undetermined. Data came from immunoSEQ multiplex PCR; TCRdb stores just in-frame clones and leaves some out. Among some 40,000 clones listed, roughly nine tenths were seen once. The V gene lost 1 base and the J gene lost 0 bases, with 4 bases spanning the gap. The germline CDR1 and CDR2 sequences are LNHDA and SQIVND (reference sequence). This CDR3 region has 15 residues. This specimen belongs to a study of OX40 agonist ivuxolimab in advanced cancers. Findings and limits, study-wide: Averaged across samples, CD8+ T cells carried more expanded clones than CD4+ did.

The sequenced sample was CD4+ or CD8+ T cells sorted from blood, obtained in a trial of the OX40 agonist ivuxolimab. The TCR sequence derives from an adult with an advanced solid tumor such as melanoma, head and neck, liver or kidney cancer. The rearrangement joins TRBV19 to TRBJ2-6; D remains unclear. This CDR3 reads CASSIVHSGANVLTF. The DNA for the CDR3 is TGTGCCAGTAGTATAGTCCACTCTGGGGCCAACGTCCTGACTTTC.